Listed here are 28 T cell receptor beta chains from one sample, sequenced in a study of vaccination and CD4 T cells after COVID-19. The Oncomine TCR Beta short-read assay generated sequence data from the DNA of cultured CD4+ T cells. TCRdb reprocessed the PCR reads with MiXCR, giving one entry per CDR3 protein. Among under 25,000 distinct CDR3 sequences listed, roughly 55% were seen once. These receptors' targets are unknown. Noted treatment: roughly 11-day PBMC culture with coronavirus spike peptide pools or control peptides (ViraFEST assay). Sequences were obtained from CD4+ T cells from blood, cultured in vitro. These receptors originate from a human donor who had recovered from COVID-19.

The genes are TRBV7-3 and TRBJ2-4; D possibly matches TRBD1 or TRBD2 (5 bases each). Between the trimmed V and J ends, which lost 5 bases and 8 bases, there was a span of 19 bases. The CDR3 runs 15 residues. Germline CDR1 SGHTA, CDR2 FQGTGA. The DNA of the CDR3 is TGTGCCAGCAGCCGGAGAGGGGAGCCCTGGGACATTCAGTACTTC. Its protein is CASSRRGEPWDIQYF.

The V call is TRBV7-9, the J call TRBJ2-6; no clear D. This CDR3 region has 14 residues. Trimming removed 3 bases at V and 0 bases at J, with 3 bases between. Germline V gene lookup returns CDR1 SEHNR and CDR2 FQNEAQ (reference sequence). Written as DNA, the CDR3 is TGTGCCAGCAGCTTGAACTCTGGGGCCAACGTCCTGACTTTC. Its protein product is CASSLNSGANVLTF. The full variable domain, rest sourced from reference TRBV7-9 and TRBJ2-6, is DTGVSQNPRHKITKRGQNVTFRCDPISEHNRLYWYRQTLGQGPEFLTYFQNEAQLEKSRLLSDRFSAERPKGSFSTLEIQRTEQGDSAMYLCASSLNSGANVLTFGAGSRLTVL.

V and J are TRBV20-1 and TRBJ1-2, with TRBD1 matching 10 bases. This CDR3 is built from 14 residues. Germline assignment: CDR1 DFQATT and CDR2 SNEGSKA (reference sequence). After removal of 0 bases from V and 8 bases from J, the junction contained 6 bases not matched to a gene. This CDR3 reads CSARDRTGGRGYTF. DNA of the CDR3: TGCAGTGCTAGAGATCGGACAGGGGGACGGGGCTACACCTTC.

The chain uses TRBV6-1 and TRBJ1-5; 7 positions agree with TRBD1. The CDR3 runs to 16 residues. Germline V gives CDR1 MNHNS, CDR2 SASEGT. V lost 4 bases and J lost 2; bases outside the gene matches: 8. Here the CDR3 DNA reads TGTGCCAGCAGTGCATTGACAGGGTCTCGCAATCAGCCCCAGCATTTT. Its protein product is CASSALTGSRNQPQHF.

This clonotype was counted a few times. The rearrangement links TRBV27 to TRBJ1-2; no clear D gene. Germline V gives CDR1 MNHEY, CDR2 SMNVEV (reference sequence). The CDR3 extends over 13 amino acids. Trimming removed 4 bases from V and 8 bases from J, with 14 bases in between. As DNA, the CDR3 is TGTGCCAGCAGTTCTGTGGGGTTCTGGGGCTACACCTTC. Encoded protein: CASSSVGFWGYTF.

CDR3: CASWGEAKNIQYF. Written as DNA, the CDR3 is TGTGCCAGCTGGGGAGAAGCCAAAAACATTCAGTACTTC. V is TRBV6-1 and J is TRBJ2-4, with D possibly being TRBD2 (5 bases). The CDR3 has 13 residues. Germline lookup yields CDR1 MNHNS and CDR2 SASEGT. V lost 8 bases and J lost 0, with 8 bases in between.

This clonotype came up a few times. The CDR3 DNA follows: TGTGCCAGCAGGGCCGGCGTGGGGGTCTATACTGAAGCTTTCTTT. Translation gives CASRAGVGVYTEAFF. The chain has TRBV2 and TRBJ1-1; TRBD1 might be the D (5 bases). The germline gives CDR1 SNHLY, CDR2 FYNNEI. Between the trimmed V and J ends, which lost 6 bases and 5 bases, there was a span of 19 bases. CDR3 length: 15 residues.

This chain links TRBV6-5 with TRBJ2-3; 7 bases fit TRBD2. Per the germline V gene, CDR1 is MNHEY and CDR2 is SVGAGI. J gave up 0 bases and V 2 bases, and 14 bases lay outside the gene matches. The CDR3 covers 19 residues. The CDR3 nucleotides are TGTGCCAGCAGTTACGCACAAAGCCTTGTAGCGGGCAGCACAGATACGCAGTATTTT. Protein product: CASSYAQSLVAGSTDTQYF.

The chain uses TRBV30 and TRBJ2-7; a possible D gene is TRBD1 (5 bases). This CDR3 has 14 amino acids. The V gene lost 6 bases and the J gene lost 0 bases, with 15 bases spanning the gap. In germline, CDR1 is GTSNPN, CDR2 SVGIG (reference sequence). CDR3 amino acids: CACGRSDSSYEQYF. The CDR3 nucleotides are TGTGCCTGTGGTCGGTCCGACAGCTCCTACGAGCAGTACTTC.

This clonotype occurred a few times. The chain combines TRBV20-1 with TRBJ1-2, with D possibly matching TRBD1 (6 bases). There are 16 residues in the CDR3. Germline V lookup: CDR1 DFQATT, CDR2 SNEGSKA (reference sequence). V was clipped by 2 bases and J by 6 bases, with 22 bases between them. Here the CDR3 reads CSARYPTGNPRDGYTF. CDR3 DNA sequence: TGCAGTGCTAGATACCCAACAGGGAACCCCAGGGATGGCTACACCTTC.

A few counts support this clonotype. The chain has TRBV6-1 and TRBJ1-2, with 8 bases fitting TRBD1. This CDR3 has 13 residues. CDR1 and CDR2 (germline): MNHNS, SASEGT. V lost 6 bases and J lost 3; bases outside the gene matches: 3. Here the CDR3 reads CASSQTGDYGYTF. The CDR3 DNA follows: TGTGCCAGCAGCCAGACAGGGGACTATGGCTACACCTTC.

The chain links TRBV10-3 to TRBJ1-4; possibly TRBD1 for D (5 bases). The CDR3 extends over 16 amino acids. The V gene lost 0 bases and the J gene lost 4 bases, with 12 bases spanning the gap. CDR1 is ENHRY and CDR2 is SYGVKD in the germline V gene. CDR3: CAISESQGQGNEKLFF. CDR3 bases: TGTGCCATCAGTGAGTCGCAGGGTCAGGGTAATGAAAAACTGTTTTTT.

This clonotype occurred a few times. The CDR3 DNA sequence: TGTGCCTGGAGTGTGGGACCCCCGTCCGAGACCCAGTACTTC. Its protein is CAWSVGPPSETQYF. The gene calls are TRBV30 and TRBJ2-5, with D perhaps given as TRBD1 or TRBD2 (5 bases each). The germline V and J ends were trimmed by 0 bases and 5 bases, with 13 bases remaining between them. CDR1 is GTSNPN, CDR2 SVGIG, per germline (reference sequence). The CDR3 is 14 amino acids.

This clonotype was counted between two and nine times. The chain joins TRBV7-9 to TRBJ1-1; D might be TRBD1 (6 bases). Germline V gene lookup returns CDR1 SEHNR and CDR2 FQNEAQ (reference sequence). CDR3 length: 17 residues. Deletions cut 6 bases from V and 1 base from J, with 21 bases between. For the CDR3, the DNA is TGTGCCAGCAGACCTCTTTACAGGGAGTTTTGGAACACTGAAGCTTTCTTT. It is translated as CASRPLYREFWNTEAFF.

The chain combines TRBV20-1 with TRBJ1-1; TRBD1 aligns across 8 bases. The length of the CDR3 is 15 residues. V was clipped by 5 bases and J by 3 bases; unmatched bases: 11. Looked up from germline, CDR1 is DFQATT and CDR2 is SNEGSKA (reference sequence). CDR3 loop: CSASNPSGGYTEAFF. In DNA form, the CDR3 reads TGCAGTGCTTCCAACCCCTCAGGGGGCTACACTGAAGCTTTCTTT.

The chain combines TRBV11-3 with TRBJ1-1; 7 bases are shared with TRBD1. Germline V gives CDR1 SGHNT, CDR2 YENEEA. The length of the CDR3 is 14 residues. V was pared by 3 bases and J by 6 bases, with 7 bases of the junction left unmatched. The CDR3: CASSLGDSVPEAFF. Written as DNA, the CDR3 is TGTGCCAGCAGCTTGGGGGACAGCGTACCTGAAGCTTTCTTT.

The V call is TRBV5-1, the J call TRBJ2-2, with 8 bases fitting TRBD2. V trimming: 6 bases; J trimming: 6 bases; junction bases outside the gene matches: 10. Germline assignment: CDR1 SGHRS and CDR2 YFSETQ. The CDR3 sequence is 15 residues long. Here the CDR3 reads CASIPGTSMSGELFF. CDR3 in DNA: TGCGCCAGCATCCCCGGGACTAGTATGTCCGGGGAGCTGTTTTTT.

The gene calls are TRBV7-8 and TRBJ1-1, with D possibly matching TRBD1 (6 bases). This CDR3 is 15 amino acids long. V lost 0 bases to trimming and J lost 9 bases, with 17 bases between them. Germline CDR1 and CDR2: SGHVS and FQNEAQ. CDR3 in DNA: TGTGCCAGCAGCTTAGCGGAATCGGGGGGCGAGAAAGCTTTCTTT. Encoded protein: CASSLAESGGEKAFF.

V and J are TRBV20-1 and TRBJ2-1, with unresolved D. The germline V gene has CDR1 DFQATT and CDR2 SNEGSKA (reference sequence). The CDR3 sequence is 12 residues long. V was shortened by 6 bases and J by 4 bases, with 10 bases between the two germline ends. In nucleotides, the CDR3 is TGCAGTGCCTTTCCAGGTTACAATGAGCAGTTCTTC. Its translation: CSAFPGYNEQFF.

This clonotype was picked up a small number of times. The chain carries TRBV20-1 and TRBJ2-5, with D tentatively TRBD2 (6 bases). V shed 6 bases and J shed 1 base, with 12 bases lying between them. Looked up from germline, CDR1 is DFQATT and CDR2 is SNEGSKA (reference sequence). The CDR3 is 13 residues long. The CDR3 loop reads CSAGGAFQETQYF. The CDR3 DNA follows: TGCAGTGCGGGGGGAGCCTTCCAAGAGACCCAGTACTTC.

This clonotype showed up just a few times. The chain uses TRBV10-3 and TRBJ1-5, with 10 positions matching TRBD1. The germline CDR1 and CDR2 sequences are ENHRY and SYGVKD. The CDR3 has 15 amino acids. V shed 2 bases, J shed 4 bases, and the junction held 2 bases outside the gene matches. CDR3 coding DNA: TGTGCCATCAGTGAGAGGACAGGGGGAAATCAGCCCCAGCATTTT. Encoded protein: CAISERTGGNQPQHF.

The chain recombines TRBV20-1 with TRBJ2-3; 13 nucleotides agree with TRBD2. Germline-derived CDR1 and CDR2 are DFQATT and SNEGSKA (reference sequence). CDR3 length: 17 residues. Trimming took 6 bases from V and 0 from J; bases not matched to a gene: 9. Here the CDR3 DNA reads TGCAGTGCCGCAAACCCGGGACTAGCGGGGAGCACAGATACGCAGTATTTT. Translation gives CSAANPGLAGSTDTQYF.

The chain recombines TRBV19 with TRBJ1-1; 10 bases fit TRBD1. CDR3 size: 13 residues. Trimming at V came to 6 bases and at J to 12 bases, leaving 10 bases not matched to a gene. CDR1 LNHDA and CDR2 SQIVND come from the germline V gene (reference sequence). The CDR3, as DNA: TGTGCCAGTAGGGGGGCCGGGACAGGGGTGACTTTCTTT. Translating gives CASRGAGTGVTFF.

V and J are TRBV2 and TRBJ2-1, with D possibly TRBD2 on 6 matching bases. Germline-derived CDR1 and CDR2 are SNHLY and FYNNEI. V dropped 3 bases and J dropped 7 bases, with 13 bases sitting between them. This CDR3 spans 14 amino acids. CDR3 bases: TGTGCCAGCAGTGAGATGTCTAGCGAGAATGAGCAGTTCTTC. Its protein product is CASSEMSSENEQFF.

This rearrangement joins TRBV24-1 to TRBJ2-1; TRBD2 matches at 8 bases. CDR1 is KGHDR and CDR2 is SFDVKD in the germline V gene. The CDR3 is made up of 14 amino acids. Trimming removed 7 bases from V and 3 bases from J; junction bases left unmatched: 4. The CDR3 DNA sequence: TGTGCCACCAGCACCGGGACTAGCTACAATGAGCAGTTCTTC. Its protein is CATSTGTSYNEQFF.

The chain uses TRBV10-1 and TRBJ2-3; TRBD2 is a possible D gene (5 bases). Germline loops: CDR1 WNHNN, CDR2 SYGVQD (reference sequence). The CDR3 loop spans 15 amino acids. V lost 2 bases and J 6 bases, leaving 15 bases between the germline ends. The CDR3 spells CASSEQLGGVDTQYF. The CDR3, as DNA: TGCGCCAGCAGTGAGCAACTAGGTGGGGTGGATACGCAGTATTTT.

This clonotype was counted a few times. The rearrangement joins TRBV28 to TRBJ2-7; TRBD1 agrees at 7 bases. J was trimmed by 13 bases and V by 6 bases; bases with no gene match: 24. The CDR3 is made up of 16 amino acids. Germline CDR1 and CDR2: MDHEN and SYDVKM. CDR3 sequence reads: CASSPGGSRGLMGRYF. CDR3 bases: TGTGCCAGCAGCCCTGGGGGATCGAGGGGGCTGATGGGGCGATACTTC.

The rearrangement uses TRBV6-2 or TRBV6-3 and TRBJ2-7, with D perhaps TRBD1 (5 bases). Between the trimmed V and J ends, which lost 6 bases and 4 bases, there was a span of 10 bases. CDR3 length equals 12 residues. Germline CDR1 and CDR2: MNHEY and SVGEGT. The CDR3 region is CASSQTAYEQYF. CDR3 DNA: TGTGCCAGCAGCCAGACAGCTTACGAGCAGTACTTC.